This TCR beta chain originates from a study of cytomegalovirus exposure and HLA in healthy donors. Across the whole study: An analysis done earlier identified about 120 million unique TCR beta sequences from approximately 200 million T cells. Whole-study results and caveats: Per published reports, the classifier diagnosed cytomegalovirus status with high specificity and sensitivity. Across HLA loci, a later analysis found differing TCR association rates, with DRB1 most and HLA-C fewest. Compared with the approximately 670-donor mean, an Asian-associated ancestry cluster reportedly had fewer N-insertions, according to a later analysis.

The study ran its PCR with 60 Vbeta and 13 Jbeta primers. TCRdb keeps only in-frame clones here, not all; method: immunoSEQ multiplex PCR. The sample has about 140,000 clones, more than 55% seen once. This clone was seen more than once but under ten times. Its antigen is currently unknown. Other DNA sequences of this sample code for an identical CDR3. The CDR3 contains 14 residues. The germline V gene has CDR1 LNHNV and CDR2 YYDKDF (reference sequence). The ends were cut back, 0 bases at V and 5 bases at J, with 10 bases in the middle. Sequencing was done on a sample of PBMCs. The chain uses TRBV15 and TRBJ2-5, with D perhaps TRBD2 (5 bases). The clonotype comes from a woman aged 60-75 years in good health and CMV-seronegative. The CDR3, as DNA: TGTGCCACCAGCAGAGACCCCGGCGGGGAGACCCAGTACTTC. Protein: CATSRDPGGETQYF.